What follows are 17 T cell receptor beta chains derived from one specimen sequenced in a study of blood T cell repertoires in COVID-19. TCRdb keeps only in-frame clones here, not all; method: immunoSEQ multiplex PCR. Counted here are just over 300,000 clones, 75% to 90% occurring once; the ten biggest clones make up roughly 2.3%. The sample comprised peripheral blood. Source of these receptors: a man aged 18 to 29 with active or convalescent COVID-19.

V gene TRBV5-6 combines with J gene TRBJ2-1, with D tentatively TRBD2 (5 bases). The CDR3 loop spans 16 amino acids. Germline values: CDR1 SGHDT, CDR2 YYEEEE. The V and J ends lost 4 bases and 6 bases respectively, with 20 bases between them. The CDR3 DNA follows: TGTGCCAGCAGCGCGTCCAGGAGGTTGCGGGCCAATGAGCAGTTCTTC. Encoded protein: CASSASRRLRANEQFF.

The genes are TRBV6-5 and TRBJ1-5, with D perhaps TRBD1 (6 bases). The germline V gene encodes CDR1 MNHEY and CDR2 SVGAGI. Trimming took off 0 bases at V and 7 bases at J, with 13 bases between the two ends. This CDR3 has 15 amino acids. The CDR3 sequence is CASSYSISGAQPQHF. DNA of the CDR3: TGTGCCAGCAGTTACTCGATTTCAGGGGCACAGCCCCAGCATTTT.

This clone is a singleton in its sample. The V and J genes are TRBV24-1 and TRBJ2-1; TRBD1 matches 7 bases. Germline loops: CDR1 KGHDR, CDR2 SFDVKD. The CDR3 totals 15 residues. The V segment lost 1 base and the J segment 4 bases; nucleotides outside the gene matches: 3. CDR3 sequence (DNA): TGTGCCACCAGTGATTTCGGGACAGCTTACAATGAGCAGTTCTTC. This gives the protein CATSDFGTAYNEQFF.

The chain recombines TRBV4-3 with TRBJ2-3; 7 bases map to TRBD2. J lost 4 bases, V lost 5 bases, and 6 bases had no gene match. From germline, CDR1 is LGHNA and CDR2 YSLEER. The CDR3 is 14 residues long. As DNA, the CDR3 is TGCGCCAGCAGCTGGGGGGGGAGTTCAGATACGCAGTATTTT. It yields the protein CASSWGGSSDTQYF.

The chain recombines TRBV6-5 with TRBJ1-1, with a weak D call TRBD1 (5 bases). The V end was cut by 6 bases, the J end by 3 bases, with 14 bases between. This CDR3 spans 14 amino acids. Germline assignment: CDR1 MNHEY and CDR2 SVGAGI. In nucleotides, the CDR3 is TGTGCCAGCAGGTGGGCCGGGGGGGACACTGAAGCTTTCTTT. This translates into CASRWAGGDTEAFF.

The chain carries TRBV4-1 and TRBJ2-6; the match to TRBD1 covers 10 bases. Germline V lookup: CDR1 MGHRA, CDR2 YSYEKL. Trimming took 3 bases from V and 0 from J; bases not matched to a gene: 5. The CDR3 runs 18 residues. The CDR3 DNA reads TGCGCCAGCAGCCACATGACAGGGGGCTCCTCTGGGGCCAACGTCCTGACTTTC. It translates to CASSHMTGGSSGANVLTF.

The chain has TRBV12-5 and TRBJ2-1; 9 bases fit TRBD2. J gave up 7 bases and V 5 bases, and 3 bases lay outside the gene matches. Per germline, CDR1 LGHNT and CDR2 FRNRAP. This CDR3 comprises 13 residues. DNA of the CDR3: TGTGCTAGTGGTCTTAGCGGGGGTAATGAGCAGTTCTTC. Amino acids: CASGLSGGNEQFF.

This sequence joins TRBV7-6 and TRBJ2-7; D is unclear. This CDR3 has 11 residues. V was cut by 0 bases and J by 6 bases, with 3 bases left in between. Germline loops: CDR1 SGHVS, CDR2 FNYEAQ. The CDR3 bases are TGTGCCAGCAGCTTAGCCTTCGAGCAGTACTTC. The encoded protein is CASSLAFEQYF.

The V call is TRBV29-1, the J call TRBJ2-3, with 9 bases matching TRBD2. The CDR3 is made up of 15 amino acids. Losses at the gene ends were 8 bases for V and 0 bases for J; bases not matched to a gene: 9. CDR1 is SQVTM and CDR2 is ANQGSEA in the germline V gene. As DNA, the CDR3 is TGCAGCTCCACCCGGGCGGGGGGGAGCACAGATACGCAGTATTTT. Translating it yields CSSTRAGGSTDTQYF.

The V gene is TRBV7-9, the J gene TRBJ2-4; TRBD1 matches at 9 bases. The V and J ends lost 1 base and 4 bases, in that order; junction bases with no gene match: 5. Germline-derived CDR1 and CDR2 are SEHNR and FQNEAQ (reference sequence). The CDR3 totals 16 residues. CDR3 sequence (DNA): TGTGCCAGCAGCTTAGGGCCAGGGACAGGGAAAAACATTCAGTACTTC. Translated: CASSLGPGTGKNIQYF.

This chain links TRBV3-1 (or the pseudogene TRBV3-2) with TRBJ1-2; no clear D gene. The length of the CDR3 is 15 residues. Per germline, CDR1 LGHDT and CDR2 YNNKEL (reference sequence). Trimming left V 0 bases short and J 4 bases short, with 12 bases between. CDR3 region: CASSQDRQSLYGYTF. In DNA, the CDR3 is TGTGCCAGCAGCCAAGATCGACAAAGCCTCTATGGCTACACCTTC.

This rearrangement joins TRBV11-2 to TRBJ1-6, with D possibly matching TRBD1 (5 bases). V lost 5 bases and J 9 bases, leaving 17 bases between the germline ends. The germline V gene has CDR1 SGHAT and CDR2 FQNNGV. The CDR3 extends over 15 amino acids. The chain's CDR3 is CASSPTGTGISPLHF. In DNA form, the CDR3 reads TGTGCCAGCAGCCCGACCGGGACTGGAATTTCACCCCTCCACTTT.

The gene calls are TRBV13 and TRBJ2-3; no clear D gene. The germline CDR1 and CDR2 sequences are PRHDT and FYEKMQ (reference sequence). CDR3 length: 15 residues. V was pared by 4 bases and J by 0 bases, with 11 bases between. CDR3 sequence reads: CASSSRVGSTDTQYF. As DNA, the CDR3 is TGTGCCAGCAGCTCACGGGTCGGTAGCACAGATACGCAGTATTTT.

This clone was counted between two and nine times. The rearrangement joins TRBV28 to TRBJ2-2; TRBD2 is a possible D gene (5 bases). The CDR3 has 14 amino acids. Germline V gene sequence: CDR1 MDHEN, CDR2 SYDVKM. V was pared by 7 bases and J by 5 bases, with 14 bases between. CDR3 nucleotides: TGTGCCAGCAACATACCGGGAAGGACCGGGGAGCTGTTTTTT. It yields the protein CASNIPGRTGELFF.

The V and J genes are TRBV10-2 and TRBJ1-2; TRBD1 matches 11 bases. CDR3 length equals 14 residues. Germline V gene lookup returns CDR1 WSHSY and CDR2 SAAADI. J lost 4 bases, V lost 7 bases, and 5 bases had no gene match. This chain's CDR3 is CASKDRGLGYGYTF. As DNA, the CDR3 is TGCGCCAGCAAGGACAGGGGGCTTGGCTATGGCTACACCTTC.

The chain links TRBV5-4 to TRBJ2-7, with TRBD1 matching over 8 bases. The germline CDR1 and CDR2 sequences are SGHNT and YYREEE (reference sequence). The CDR3 covers 15 residues. Trimming at V came to 3 bases and at J to 2 bases, leaving 7 bases not matched to a gene. The chain's CDR3 is CASSSGQGGPYEQYF. CDR3 sequence (DNA): TGTGCCAGCAGCTCAGGACAGGGTGGGCCCTACGAGCAGTACTTC.

A single count supports this clone. V is TRBV9 and J is TRBJ2-3; 10 nucleotides align to TRBD2. This CDR3 is built from 15 residues. Unmatched junction bases numbered 6, after V lost 0 bases and J lost 8 bases. Germline-derived CDR1 and CDR2 are SGDLS and YYNGEE. In nucleotides, the CDR3 is TGTGCCAGCAGCGTAGCTGAGCGGGGGGGCGGTACGCAGTATTTT. Amino acid sequence: CASSVAERGGGTQYF. Together with reference TRBV9 and TRBJ2-3, the CDR3 gives the full variable domain: DSGVTQTPKHLITATGQRVTLRCSPRSGDLSVYWYQQSLDQGLQFLIQYYNGEERAKGNILERFSAQQFPDLHSELNLSSLELGDSALYFCASSVAERGGGTQYFGPGTRLTVL.